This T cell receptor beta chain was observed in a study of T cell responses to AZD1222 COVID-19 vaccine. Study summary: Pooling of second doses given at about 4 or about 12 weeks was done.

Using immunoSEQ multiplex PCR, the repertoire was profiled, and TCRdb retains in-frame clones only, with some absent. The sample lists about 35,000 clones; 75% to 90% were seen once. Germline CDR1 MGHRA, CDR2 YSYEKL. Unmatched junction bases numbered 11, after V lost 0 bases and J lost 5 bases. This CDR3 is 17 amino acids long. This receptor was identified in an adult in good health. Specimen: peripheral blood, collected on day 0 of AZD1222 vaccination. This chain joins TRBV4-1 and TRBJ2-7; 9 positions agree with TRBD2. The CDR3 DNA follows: TGCGCCAGCAGCCAAGATCCCGAACTAGCGGGCGTCAACGAGCAGTACTTC. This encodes CASSQDPELAGVNEQYF.